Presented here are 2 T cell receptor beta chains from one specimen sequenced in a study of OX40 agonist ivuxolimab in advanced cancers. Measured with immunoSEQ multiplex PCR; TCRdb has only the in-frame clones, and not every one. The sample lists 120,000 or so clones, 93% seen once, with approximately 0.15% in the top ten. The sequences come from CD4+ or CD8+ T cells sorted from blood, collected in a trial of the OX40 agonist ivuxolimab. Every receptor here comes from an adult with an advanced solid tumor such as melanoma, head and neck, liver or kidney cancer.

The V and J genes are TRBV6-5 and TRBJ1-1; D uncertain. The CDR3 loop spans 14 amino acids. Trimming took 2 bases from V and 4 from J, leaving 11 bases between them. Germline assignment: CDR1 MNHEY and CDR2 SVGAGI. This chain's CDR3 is CASSYRSVGTEAFF. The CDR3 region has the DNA TGTGCCAGCAGTTACAGGTCCGTAGGCACTGAAGCTTTCTTT.

The CDR3 here is CASSPQTGGAQYF. For the CDR3, the DNA is TGTGCCAGCAGCCCCCAGACCGGAGGGGCGCAGTATTTT. The chain is built from TRBV11-3 and TRBJ2-3; D perhaps matches TRBD2 (6 bases). The CDR3 sequence is 13 residues long. Germline lookup yields CDR1 SGHNT and CDR2 YENEEA. Trimming shortened V by 5 bases and J by 10 bases, and 16 bases separated the two germline ends.